This T cell receptor beta chain appears in the sequencing data of a study of PD-1 blockade in classical Hodgkin lymphoma. About the study: The study gave patients nivolumab 3 mg/kg intravenously every 2 weeks.

General study points: As was reported, newly diagnosed patients showed lower baseline TCR diversity than healthy donors did. In CD4+ cells, TCR diversity went up significantly by C4D1, but in CD8+ cells it did not.

Comments on this clone: Its antigen is currently unknown.

The table came from immunoSEQ multiplex PCR; TCRdb's copy has only in-frame clones and leaves some out. The sample has fewer than 25,000 clones, around 89% seen once. Time point denoted: cycle 4 day 1 (C4D1), after six to seven weeks of nivolumab. Autologous stem cell transplantation was followed by relapse in every patient, and brentuximab vedotin exposure varied. CDR3 length: 12 amino acids. Germline values: CDR1 LGHNT, CDR2 FRNRAP. V was pared by 1 base and J by 5 bases, with 6 bases between. The starting material was peripheral blood mononuclear cells (PBMCs), obtained before the fourth cycle of nivolumab. The chain recombines TRBV12-5 with TRBJ2-7; D is ambiguous. This receptor was taken from a human donor with classical Hodgkin lymphoma. The DNA for the CDR3 is TGTGCTAGTGGTTTGGATTGGAACGAGCAGTACTTC. Encoded protein: CASGLDWNEQYF.